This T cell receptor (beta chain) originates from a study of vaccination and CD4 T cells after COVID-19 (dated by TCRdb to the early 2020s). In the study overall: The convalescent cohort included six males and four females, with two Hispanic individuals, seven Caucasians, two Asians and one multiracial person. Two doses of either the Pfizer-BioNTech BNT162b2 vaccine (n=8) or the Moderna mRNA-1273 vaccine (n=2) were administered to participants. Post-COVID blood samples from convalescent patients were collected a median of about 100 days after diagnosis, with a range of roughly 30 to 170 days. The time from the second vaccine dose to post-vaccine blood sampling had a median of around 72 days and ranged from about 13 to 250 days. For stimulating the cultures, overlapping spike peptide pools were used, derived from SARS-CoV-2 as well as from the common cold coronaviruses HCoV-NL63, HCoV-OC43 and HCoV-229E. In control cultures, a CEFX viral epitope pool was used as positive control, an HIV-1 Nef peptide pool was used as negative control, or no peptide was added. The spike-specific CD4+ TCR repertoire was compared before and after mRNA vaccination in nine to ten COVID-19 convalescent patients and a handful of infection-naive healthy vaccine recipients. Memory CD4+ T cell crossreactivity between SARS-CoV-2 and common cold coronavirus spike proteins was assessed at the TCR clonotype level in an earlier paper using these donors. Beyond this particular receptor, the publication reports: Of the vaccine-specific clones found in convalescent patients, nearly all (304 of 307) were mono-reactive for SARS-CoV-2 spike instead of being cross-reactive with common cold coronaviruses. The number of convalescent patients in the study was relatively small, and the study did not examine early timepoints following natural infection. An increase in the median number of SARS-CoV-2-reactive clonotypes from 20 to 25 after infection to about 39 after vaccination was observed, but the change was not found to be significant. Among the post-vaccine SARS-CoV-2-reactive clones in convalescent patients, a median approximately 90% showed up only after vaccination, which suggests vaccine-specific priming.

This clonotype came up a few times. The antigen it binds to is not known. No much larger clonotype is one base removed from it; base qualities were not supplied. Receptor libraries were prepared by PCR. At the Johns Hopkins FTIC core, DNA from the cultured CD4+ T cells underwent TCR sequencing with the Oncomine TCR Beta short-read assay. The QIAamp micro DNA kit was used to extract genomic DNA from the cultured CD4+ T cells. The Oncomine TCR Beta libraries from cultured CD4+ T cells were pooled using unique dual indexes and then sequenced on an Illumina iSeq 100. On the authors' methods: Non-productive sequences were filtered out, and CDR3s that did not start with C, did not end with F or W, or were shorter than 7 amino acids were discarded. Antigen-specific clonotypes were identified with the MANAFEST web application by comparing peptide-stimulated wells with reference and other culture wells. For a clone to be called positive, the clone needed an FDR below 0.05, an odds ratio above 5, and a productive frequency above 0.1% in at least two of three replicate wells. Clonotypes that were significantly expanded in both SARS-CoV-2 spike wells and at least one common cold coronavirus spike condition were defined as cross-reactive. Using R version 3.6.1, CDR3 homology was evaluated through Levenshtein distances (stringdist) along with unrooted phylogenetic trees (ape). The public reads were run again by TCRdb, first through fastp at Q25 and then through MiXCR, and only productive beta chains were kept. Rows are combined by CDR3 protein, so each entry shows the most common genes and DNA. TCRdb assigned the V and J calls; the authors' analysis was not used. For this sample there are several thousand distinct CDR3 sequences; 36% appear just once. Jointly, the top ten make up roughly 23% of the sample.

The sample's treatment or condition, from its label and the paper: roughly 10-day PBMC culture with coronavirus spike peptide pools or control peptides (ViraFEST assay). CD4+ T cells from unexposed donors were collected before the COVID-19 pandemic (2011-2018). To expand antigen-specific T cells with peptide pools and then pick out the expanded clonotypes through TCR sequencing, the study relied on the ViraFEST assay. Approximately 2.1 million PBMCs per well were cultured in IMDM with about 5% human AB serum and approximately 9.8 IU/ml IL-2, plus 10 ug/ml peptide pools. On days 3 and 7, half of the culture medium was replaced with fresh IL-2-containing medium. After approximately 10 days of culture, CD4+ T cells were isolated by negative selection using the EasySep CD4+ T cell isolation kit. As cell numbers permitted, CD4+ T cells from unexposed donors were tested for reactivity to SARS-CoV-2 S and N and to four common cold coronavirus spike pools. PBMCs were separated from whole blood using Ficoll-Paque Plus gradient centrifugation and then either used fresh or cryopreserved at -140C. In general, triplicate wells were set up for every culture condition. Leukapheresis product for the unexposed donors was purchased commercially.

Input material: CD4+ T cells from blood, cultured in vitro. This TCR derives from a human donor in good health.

The sequenced DNA is TGTGCCAGCAGTACTCAGGCCCCTGGAAACACCATATATTTT. Translated, this gives CASSTQAPGNTIYF. The V gene is TRBV28 and the J gene is TRBJ1-3; the D gene cannot be named for sure. The CDR3 runs 14 amino acids, cysteine and phenylalanine included. The kept DNA is CDR3 alone, 42 bases in frame from the first base. The germline V gene supplies CDR1 MDHEN and CDR2 SYDVKM. V loses 5 bases, J loses 2 bases, and the germline ends lie 10 bases apart.